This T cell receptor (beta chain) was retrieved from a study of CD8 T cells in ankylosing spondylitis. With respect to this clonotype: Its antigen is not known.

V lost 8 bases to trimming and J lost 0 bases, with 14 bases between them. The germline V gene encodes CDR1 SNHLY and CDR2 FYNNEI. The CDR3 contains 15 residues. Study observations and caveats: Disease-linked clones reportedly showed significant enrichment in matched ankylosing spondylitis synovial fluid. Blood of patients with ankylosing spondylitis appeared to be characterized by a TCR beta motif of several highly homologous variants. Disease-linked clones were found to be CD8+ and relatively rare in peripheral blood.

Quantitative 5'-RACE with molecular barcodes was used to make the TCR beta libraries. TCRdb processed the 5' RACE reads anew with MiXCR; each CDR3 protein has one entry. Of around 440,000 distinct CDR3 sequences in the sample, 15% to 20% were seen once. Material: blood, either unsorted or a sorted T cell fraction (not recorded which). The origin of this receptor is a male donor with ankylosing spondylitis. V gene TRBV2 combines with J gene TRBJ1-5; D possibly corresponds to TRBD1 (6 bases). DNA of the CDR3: TGTGCCAGCGACCGGGGGGGGCTTAGCAATCAGCCCCAGCATTTT. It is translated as CASDRGGLSNQPQHF.